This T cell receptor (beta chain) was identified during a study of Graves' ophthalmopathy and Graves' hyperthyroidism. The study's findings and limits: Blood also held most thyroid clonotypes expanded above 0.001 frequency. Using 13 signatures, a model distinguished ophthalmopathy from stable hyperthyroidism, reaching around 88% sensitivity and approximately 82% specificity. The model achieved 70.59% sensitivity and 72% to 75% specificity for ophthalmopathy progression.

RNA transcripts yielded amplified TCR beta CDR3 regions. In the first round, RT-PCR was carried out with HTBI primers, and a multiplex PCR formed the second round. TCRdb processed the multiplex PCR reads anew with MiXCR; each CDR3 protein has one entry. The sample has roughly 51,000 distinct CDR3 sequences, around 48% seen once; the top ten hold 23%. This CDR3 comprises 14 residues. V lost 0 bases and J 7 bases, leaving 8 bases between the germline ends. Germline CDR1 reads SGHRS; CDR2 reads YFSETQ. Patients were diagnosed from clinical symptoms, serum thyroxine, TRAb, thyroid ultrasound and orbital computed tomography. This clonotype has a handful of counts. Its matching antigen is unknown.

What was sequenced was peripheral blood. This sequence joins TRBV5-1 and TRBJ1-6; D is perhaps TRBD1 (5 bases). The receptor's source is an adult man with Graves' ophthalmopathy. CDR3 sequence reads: CASSLVTENSPLHF. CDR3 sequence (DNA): TGCGCCAGCAGCTTGGTGACAGAGAATTCACCCCTCCACTTT.